This T cell receptor beta chain was captured by sequencing in a study of cytomegalovirus exposure and HLA in healthy donors. On this clone: Its specificity is not known.

Findings of the study overall: Serostatus for CMV was the only available immune exposure information.

The germline V gene encodes CDR1 LNHNV and CDR2 YYDKDF (reference sequence). V gave up 0 bases and J gave up 0 bases, with 7 bases separating them. This CDR3 has 15 residues. The PCR employed 60 Vbeta primers together with 13 Jbeta primers. Generated by immunoSEQ multiplex PCR, the TCRdb table keeps only in-frame clones and is missing some. Here the sample spans around 120,000 clones, 75% to 85% being singletons. The sample comprised PBMCs. This TCR derives from a woman in her forties in good health and CMV-seronegative. The V gene is TRBV15, the J gene TRBJ2-3; D gene uncertain. The CDR3 spells CATSRESSSTDTQYF. In nucleotides, the CDR3 is TGTGCCACCAGCAGAGAAAGCTCTAGCACAGATACGCAGTATTTT.